This is a list of T cell receptor beta chains from one sample in a study of T-cell reconstitution after alpha-beta-depleted transplantation in children. TCRdb re-derived calls from the PCR reads in MiXCR, one entry per CDR3 protein. The repertoire holds about 640,000 distinct CDR3 sequences, with over 15% as singletons. Source: PBMCs from the stem cell graft donor, taken from the stem cell graft. Source of these receptors: a human donor who donated a stem cell graft to a child with acute myeloid leukemia. CDR3s include the opening cysteine and the closing phenylalanine or tryptophan. D genes are given only for firm matches. Size is stated for part of the rows, as once, few or many counts, or as a class when the clone is expanded.

clone size,V gene,J gene,D gene,CDR3 protein,CDR3 DNA
NA,TRBV12-3/TRBV12-4,TRBJ1-1,NA,CASSLKVTEAFF,TGTGCCAGCAGTTTAAAGGTCACTGAAGCTTTCTTT
many,TRBV12-3/TRBV12-4,TRBJ2-5,NA,CASTARDAEETQYF,TGTGCCAGCACCGCGCGGGACGCCGAAGAGACCCAGTACTTC
NA,TRBV7-9,TRBJ1-2,NA,CASSLRQAEGYGYTF,TGTGCCAGCAGCTTGAGACAGGCCGAGGGGTATGGCTACACCTTC
once,TRBV5-1,TRBJ2-2,TRBD2,CASSLAKVASGGAGTKTGELFF,TGCGCCAGCAGCTTGGCCAAGGTGGCTAGCGGGGGGGCCGGAACAAAAACCGGGGAGCTGTTTTTT
NA,TRBV25-1,TRBJ2-1,NA,CASSEVGGVRNEQFF,TGTGCCAGCAGTGAAGTGGGGGGCGTCCGCAATGAGCAGTTCTTC
NA,TRBV7-9,TRBJ1-5,NA,CASSLEGPGPQHF,TGTGCCAGCAGCTTAGAGGGCCCTGGTCCCCAGCATTTT
many,TRBV13,TRBJ2-5,NA,CASSSPMVETQYF,TGTGCCAGCAGCTCCCCCATGGTTGAGACCCAGTACTTC
many,TRBV5-5,TRBJ2-2,NA,CASSWGRQNTGELFF,TGTGCCAGCAGCTGGGGACGTCAGAACACCGGGGAGCTGTTTTTT
NA,TRBV7-2,TRBJ2-1,TRBD1,CASSLSPGQAGQFF,TGTGCCAGCAGCCTCTCCCCGGGACAGGCGGGGCAGTTCTTC
many,TRBV20-1,TRBJ1-2,TRBD1,CSAYRGRGGYTF,TGCAGTGCTTACAGGGGAAGAGGTGGCTACACCTTC
NA,TRBV5-1,TRBJ1-2,NA,CASSFLLTGGRGYTF,TGCGCCAGCAGCTTCCTCCTCACAGGCGGTCGGGGCTACACCTTC
many,TRBV4-3,TRBJ2-7,NA,CASSQDWAGAWAYEQYF,TGCGCCAGCAGCCAAGATTGGGCCGGAGCGTGGGCCTACGAGCAGTACTTC
NA,TRBV5-1,TRBJ2-5,TRBD2,CASSLEGTSRRQYF,TGCGCCAGCAGCTTGGAAGGGACTAGCAGGAGACAGTACTTC
NA,TRBV9,TRBJ2-2,NA,CASRVLLGNTGELFF,TGTGCCAGCAGAGTTCTCCTAGGGAACACCGGGGAGCTGTTTTTT
many,TRBV10-3,TRBJ1-1,NA,CAISAVGINTEAFF,TGTGCCATCAGTGCCGTAGGGATTAACACTGAAGCTTTCTTT
few,TRBV6-2/TRBV6-3,TRBJ2-7,TRBD2,CASRLAGALYEQYF,TGTGCCAGCAGACTAGCGGGGGCGCTTTACGAGCAGTACTTC
few,TRBV27,TRBJ2-7,NA,CASRRGADEQYF,TGTGCCAGCAGGCGAGGGGCCGACGAGCAGTACTTC
many,TRBV29-1,TRBJ2-7,TRBD1,CSVGTGHNEQYF,TGCAGCGTTGGGACAGGGCACAACGAGCAGTACTTC
many,TRBV20-1,TRBJ2-5,TRBD1,CSAPRTGQETQYF,TGCAGTGCTCCCCGGACAGGCCAAGAGACCCAGTACTTC
many,TRBV12-3/TRBV12-4,TRBJ1-1,NA,CASSPQRGGTEAFF,TGTGCCAGCAGTCCGCAGAGAGGAGGGACTGAAGCTTTCTTT
NA,TRBV20-1,TRBJ2-7,TRBD2,CSAAGLAGPYEQYF,TGCAGTGCAGCGGGACTAGCGGGACCCTACGAGCAGTACTTC
NA,TRBV11-2,TRBJ2-7,NA,CASSSRRGDYYEQYF,TGTGCCAGCAGCTCCCGTCGAGGGGATTACTACGAGCAGTACTTC
many,TRBV20-1,TRBJ2-5,TRBD2,CSAEGLAGGSQETQYF,TGCAGTGCCGAGGGACTAGCGGGGGGTTCCCAAGAGACCCAGTACTTC
NA,TRBV5-1,TRBJ2-1,TRBD1,CASSRTGGANNEQFF,TGCGCCAGCAGTCGTACAGGGGGCGCAAACAATGAGCAGTTCTTC
few,TRBV12-3/TRBV12-4,TRBJ1-1,NA,CASTYTGTNTEAFF,TGTGCCAGCACCTATACAGGGACGAACACTGAAGCTTTCTTT
few,TRBV4-1,TRBJ1-1,NA,CASSQERQNTEAFF,TGCGCCAGCAGCCAAGAGCGACAGAACACTGAAGCTTTCTTT
NA,TRBV7-8,TRBJ2-1,TRBD2,CASSPLAGGLGDEQFF,TGTGCCAGCAGCCCGCTAGCGGGGGGGCTGGGCGATGAGCAGTTCTTC
many,TRBV30,TRBJ2-6,NA,CAAPGRISGANVLTF,TGTGCCGCCCCGGGACGGATCTCTGGGGCCAACGTCCTGACTTTC
few,TRBV20-1,TRBJ2-2,NA,CSAVTPAALNTGELFF,TGCAGTGCTGTCACACCAGCGGCCCTTAACACCGGGGAGCTGTTTTTT
NA,TRBV7-2,TRBJ2-7,NA,CASGASAASYEQYF,TGTGCCAGCGGAGCCTCAGCGGCATCCTACGAGCAGTACTTC
few,TRBV4-2,TRBJ2-3,NA,CASSQRGAIGDTQYF,TGTGCCAGCAGCCAAAGGGGGGCCATAGGAGATACGCAGTATTTT
once,TRBV20-1,TRBJ2-3,NA,CSARDLGGRRRDTQYF,TGCAGTGCTAGAGATCTTGGGGGCAGGAGAAGGGATACGCAGTATTTT
few,TRBV5-1,TRBJ2-1,TRBD1,CASSLLTGANEQFF,TGCGCCAGCAGCCTACTAACAGGGGCCAATGAGCAGTTCTTC
few,TRBV6-6,TRBJ1-5,TRBD1,CATTTGPYQPQHF,TGTGCCACCACGACAGGGCCCTACCAGCCCCAGCATTTT
many,TRBV27,TRBJ2-1,TRBD1,CASSLSQGANNEQFF,TGTGCCAGCAGTTTAAGTCAGGGGGCTAACAATGAGCAGTTCTTC
NA,TRBV20-1,TRBJ2-5,NA,CSAFDIDETQYF,TGCAGTGCTTTCGACATTGATGAGACCCAGTACTTC
many,TRBV20-1,TRBJ2-3,NA,CSATDSADTQYF,TGCAGTGCTACCGACAGCGCAGATACGCAGTATTTT
many,TRBV5-6,TRBJ2-7,TRBD2,CASSTSGASEQYF,TGTGCCAGCAGCACCAGCGGGGCAAGCGAGCAGTACTTC
few,TRBV24-1,TRBJ1-5,TRBD1,CATSTGVSNQPQHF,TGTGCCACCAGTACAGGGGTTAGCAATCAGCCCCAGCATTTT
many,TRBV20-1,TRBJ1-1,NA,CSVPRGEVTEAFF,TGCAGTGTCCCCAGGGGAGAGGTCACTGAAGCTTTCTTT
many,TRBV15,TRBJ2-1,TRBD1,CATSRERTGGENEQFF,TGTGCCACCAGCAGAGAGAGGACAGGGGGCGAAAATGAGCAGTTCTTC
many,TRBV20-1,TRBJ2-5,NA,CSASAPVQETQYF,TGCAGTGCTAGCGCACCAGTGCAAGAGACCCAGTACTTC
many,TRBV7-9,TRBJ1-6,NA,CASSSLGRRHSPLHF,TGTGCCAGCAGCTCCCTTGGACGGAGGCATTCACCCCTCCACTTT
many,TRBV20-1,TRBJ1-4,NA,CSASVGLGEKLFF,TGCAGTGCTAGTGTCGGGTTGGGTGAAAAACTGTTTTTT
NA,TRBV4-3,TRBJ2-7,TRBD1,CASSHTTGYNEQYF,TGCGCCAGCAGCCACACGACAGGGTACAACGAGCAGTACTTC
many,TRBV6-5,TRBJ2-2,TRBD1,CASKGQGNTGELFF,TGTGCCAGCAAGGGACAGGGGAACACCGGGGAGCTGTTTTTT
many,TRBV7-2,TRBJ2-1,NA,CASSLAGNKGEQFF,TGTGCCAGCAGCTTAGCGGGAAACAAGGGTGAGCAGTTCTTC
many,TRBV7-2,TRBJ2-3,NA,CASSYRREITDTQYF,TGTGCCAGCAGCTACCGTCGAGAAATCACAGATACGCAGTATTTT
NA,TRBV7-9,TRBJ2-1,NA,CASSRTDVLNEQFF,TGTGCCAGCAGCAGAACCGACGTCCTCAATGAGCAGTTCTTC
many,TRBV20-1,TRBJ2-4,TRBD1,CSAGTERDF,TGCAGTGCTGGGACAGAGAGGGACTTC
NA,TRBV20-1,TRBJ2-2,NA,CSATDLTTGGNTGELFF,TGCAGTGCTACCGACCTAACAACCGGGGGGAACACCGGGGAGCTGTTTTTT
NA,TRBV5-5,TRBJ2-5,NA,CASSVGHYQETQYF,TGTGCCAGCAGCGTCGGACATTACCAAGAGACCCAGTACTTC